Listed below are T cell receptor beta chains from one sample, sequenced in a study of T cells expressing NK-cell markers. TCRdb re-analyzed the 5' RACE reads; it lists each CDR3 protein once, without DNA. The repertoire table contains hundreds of thousands of distinct CDR3 sequences. The specimen sequenced was blood T cells: a sorted CD56 or NKG2C T cell subset, CD4+ or CD8+ T cells, or bulk PBMC T cells (not recorded which). Every receptor here comes from a woman between 18 and 70 years old in good health. CDR3s include the opening cysteine and the closing phenylalanine or tryptophan. Rows give clone size only sometimes, using once, few, many, or a class for an expanded clone.

V gene	J gene	clone size	CDR3 protein
TRBV29-1	TRBJ2-2	.	CSVGISRDGGELFF
TRBV20-1	TRBJ2-6	.	CSAVRGGVPRAGANVLTF
TRBV5-1	TRBJ2-1	.	CASSLTDRGAYNEQFF
TRBV11-3	TRBJ2-5	.	CASSRDRGAETQYF
TRBV7-9	TRBJ2-5	medium-sized	CASSLDREREQGIETQYF
TRBV6-2/TRBV6-3	TRBJ2-1	.	CASREPTDREAFNEQFF
TRBV3-1	TRBJ2-1	.	CASSQDGTGVWNEQFF
TRBV12-3/TRBV12-4	TRBJ2-3	.	CASSLIQRFQAQYF
TRBV20-1	TRBJ2-7	.	CSARAQGKSYEQYF
TRBV12-3/TRBV12-4	TRBJ2-4	.	CASSLSGKNIQYF
TRBV29-1	TRBJ1-2	.	CSVEEPASVHYGYTF
TRBV5-1	TRBJ1-2	.	CASSLGETAYGYTF
TRBV30	TRBJ1-6	.	CAWTPGQGNSPLHF
TRBV30	TRBJ2-4	.	CAWSPPRLAGAYKNIQYF
TRBV27	TRBJ2-3	.	CASSQGLGADTQYF
TRBV5-5	TRBJ1-1	.	CASSLSRHTEAFF
TRBV24-1	TRBJ2-1	.	CATSDPGLSYNEQFF
TRBV19	TRBJ2-1	.	CASRLGVYNEQFF
TRBV7-2	TRBJ2-2	.	CASSLRQENTGELFF
TRBV5-6	TRBJ2-3	.	CASSLWTTDTQYF
TRBV5-1	TRBJ2-1	.	CASSSSPGQTYNEQFF
TRBV20-1	TRBJ2-3	.	CSAIRPIAGDTDTQYF
TRBV6-1	TRBJ2-7	.	CASSPRAAGYEQYF
TRBV5-1	TRBJ2-7	.	CASSPRDGVAYEQYF
TRBV11-2	TRBJ1-2	.	CASSFRDRDRGGYTF
TRBV20-1	TRBJ2-5	.	CSARDLAGGQETQYF
TRBV11-2	TRBJ1-1	.	CASSLVGASEAFF
TRBV3-1	TRBJ2-5	.	CASSPTWGQGQETQYF
TRBV12-3/TRBV12-4	TRBJ2-3	.	CASRTDRAITDTQYF
TRBV2	TRBJ2-3	.	CASILSPDAGTQYF
TRBV7-9	TRBJ2-3	.	CASSFGGADTDTQYF
TRBV7-2	TRBJ2-1	.	CASSLGRGRGGWDEQFF
TRBV7-8	TRBJ2-1	.	CASSRGGPEQFF
TRBV19	TRBJ1-5	.	CASSITTIPHDQPQHF
TRBV18	TRBJ2-3	.	CASLGQFTDTQYF
TRBV29-1	TRBJ2-5	.	CSVRGRTFQETQYF
TRBV6-2/TRBV6-3	TRBJ2-1	.	CASGLGSISYNEQFF
TRBV5-6	TRBJ1-3	.	CASSLVGGSSGNTIYF
TRBV7-3	TRBJ2-3	.	CASSLRGDGTDTQYF
TRBV29-1	TRBJ2-7	.	CSVEEGTGSSYEQYF
TRBV20-1	TRBJ2-1	.	CSARTPQTYEQFF
TRBV6-2/TRBV6-3	TRBJ1-5	.	CASSQGQPQHF
TRBV27	TRBJ2-3	.	CASLGLDNTDTQYF
TRBV18	TRBJ2-3	.	CASSLVPGDTQYF
TRBV20-1	TRBJ2-1	.	CSARLSGPNGEQFF
TRBV4-3	TRBJ1-3	.	CASSQDSEGPGNTIYF
TRBV20-1	TRBJ1-1	.	CSAREKGNRPNTEAFF
TRBV7-2	TRBJ1-5	.	CASSLQGGEPQHF
TRBV7-2	TRBJ2-2	.	CASSTIAGRNTGELFF
TRBV6-5	TRBJ2-7	.	CASTEGREQYF